Listed below are T cell receptor beta chains from one sample, sequenced in a study of cytomegalovirus exposure and HLA in healthy donors. Generated by immunoSEQ multiplex PCR, the TCRdb table keeps only in-frame clones and is missing some. Found here are roughly 180,000 clones, approximately 80% of them singletons; the top ten hold around 1.6%. Sequenced input: PBMCs. The receptors stem from a man aged 18 to 30 in good health and CMV-seronegative. Each CDR3 is given with its conserved first and last residue. The order of the fields is J gene, clone size, D gene, V gene, CDR3 DNA, CDR3 protein. A D gene is named only where the DNA matches it firmly. Rows may omit the clone size; those that give it use once, few, many or a size class.

J gene: TRBJ1-5; clone size: NA; D gene: NA; V gene: TRBV6-1; CDR3 DNA: TGTGCCAGCAGTGAATTGCGGGGGGGCCTCAGCAATCAGCCCCAGCATTTT; CDR3 protein: CASSELRGGLSNQPQHF
J gene: TRBJ2-3; clone size: NA; D gene: NA; V gene: TRBV7-6; CDR3 DNA: TGTGCCAGCAGCTCGGGGAACACAGATACGCAGTATTTT; CDR3 protein: CASSSGNTDTQYF
J gene: TRBJ2-3; clone size: few; D gene: NA; V gene: TRBV6-1; CDR3 DNA: TGTGCCAGCAGTGAAGTGGGGGCGGCAGATACGCAGTATTTT; CDR3 protein: CASSEVGAADTQYF
J gene: TRBJ1-6; clone size: NA; D gene: NA; V gene: TRBV11-2; CDR3 DNA: TGTGCCAGCAGCTTAGTCGGAGCGGGTTCACCCCTCCACTTT; CDR3 protein: CASSLVGAGSPLHF
J gene: TRBJ2-7; clone size: NA; D gene: TRBD1; V gene: TRBV27; CDR3 DNA: TGTGCCAGCAGTCTCCTCTCGGGGACAGGGACCTACGAGCAGTACTTC; CDR3 protein: CASSLLSGTGTYEQYF
J gene: TRBJ2-7; clone size: NA; D gene: NA; V gene: TRBV6-1; CDR3 DNA: TGTGCCAGCAGTGATTCGGTCCTGTACTTC; CDR3 protein: CASSDSVLYF
J gene: TRBJ1-2; clone size: NA; D gene: NA; V gene: TRBV27; CDR3 DNA: TGTGCCACAACGACGGCGGCCACCTATGGCTACACCTTC; CDR3 protein: CATTTAATYGYTF
J gene: TRBJ2-1; clone size: NA; D gene: TRBD1; V gene: TRBV13; CDR3 DNA: TGTGCCAGCAGTAACAGGGGGCTTGACTACAATGAGCAGTTCTTC; CDR3 protein: CASSNRGLDYNEQFF
J gene: TRBJ2-5; clone size: NA; D gene: TRBD2; V gene: TRBV7-6; CDR3 DNA: TGTGCCAGCAGACTAGCGGGAGTCCAAGAGACCCAGTACTTC; CDR3 protein: CASRLAGVQETQYF
J gene: TRBJ2-1; clone size: NA; D gene: TRBD2; V gene: TRBV5-4; CDR3 DNA: TGTGCCAGCAGCTTAACTAGCGGGAAACAAGAGCAGTTCTTC; CDR3 protein: CASSLTSGKQEQFF
J gene: TRBJ1-6; clone size: NA; D gene: NA; V gene: TRBV28; CDR3 DNA: TGTGCCAGCAGTTTATGGGGCCAGGGAGGTTCACCCCTCCACTTT; CDR3 protein: CASSLWGQGGSPLHF
J gene: TRBJ1-4; clone size: NA; D gene: NA; V gene: TRBV30; CDR3 DNA: TGTGCCTGGAGTCACGGGGGGGCAGATGAAAAACTGTTTTTT; CDR3 protein: CAWSHGGADEKLFF
J gene: TRBJ2-4; clone size: NA; D gene: NA; V gene: TRBV18; CDR3 DNA: TGTGCCAGCTCACCAGGCATTGTTCTAGCCAAAAACATTCAGTACTTC; CDR3 protein: CASSPGIVLAKNIQYF
J gene: TRBJ2-5; clone size: NA; D gene: NA; V gene: TRBV4-1; CDR3 DNA: TGCGCCAGCAGCCAAGACGGCGGAGGTGAGACCCAGTACTTC; CDR3 protein: CASSQDGGGETQYF
J gene: TRBJ2-7; clone size: NA; D gene: TRBD1; V gene: TRBV5-6; CDR3 DNA: TGTGCCAGCAGCTGGGACAGCAGCTCCTACGAGCAGTACTTC; CDR3 protein: CASSWDSSSYEQYF
J gene: TRBJ1-6; clone size: NA; D gene: TRBD1; V gene: TRBV7-2; CDR3 DNA: TGTGCCAGCAGCTTAGGGATAGGACAGGCCAAACCCCTCCACTTT; CDR3 protein: CASSLGIGQAKPLHF